This T cell receptor (beta chain) was recovered during a study of blood T cells in healthy people across ages. Study-level results: Unsorted PBMCs ruled out conclusive naive versus antigen-experienced comparison.

Trimming cost V 7 bases and J 3 bases, with 25 bases left between them. The CDR3 runs to 19 residues. The use of a sample-barcoded 5' primer and a J-beta primer mix characterized a second PCR of about 7 to 12 cycles. Each TCR beta cDNA got a 12-nucleotide random molecular identifier. There were at least 3 million CDR3-containing paired-end reads obtained from each sample. TCRdb re-derived calls from the 5' RACE reads in MiXCR, one entry per CDR3 protein. The top ten hold about 4% of the sample, which has approximately 1.5 million distinct CDR3 sequences, approximately 39% seen once. This clonotype was found a few times. The antigen is undetermined.

This clonotype originated in a woman in her late teens or twenties in good health. The V and J genes are TRBV12-3 or TRBV12-4 and TRBJ2-6; possibly TRBD1 for D (5 bases). The sample taken for sequencing was blood. The CDR3 spells CASKSWLGQGNLGANVLTF. The CDR3 nucleotides read TGTGCCAGCAAATCGTGGTTGGGGCAGGGAAATCTTGGGGCCAACGTCCTGACTTTC.